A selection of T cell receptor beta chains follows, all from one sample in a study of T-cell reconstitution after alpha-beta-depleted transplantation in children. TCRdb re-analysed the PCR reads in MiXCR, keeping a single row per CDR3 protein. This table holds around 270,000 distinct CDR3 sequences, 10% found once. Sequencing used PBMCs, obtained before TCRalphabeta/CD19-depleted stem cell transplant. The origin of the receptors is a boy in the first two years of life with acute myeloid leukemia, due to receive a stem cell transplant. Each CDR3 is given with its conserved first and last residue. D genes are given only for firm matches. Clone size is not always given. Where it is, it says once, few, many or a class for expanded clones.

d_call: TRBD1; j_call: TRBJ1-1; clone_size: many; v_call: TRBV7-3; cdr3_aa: CASSLIPAGTGSRNTEAFF; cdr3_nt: TGTGCCAGCAGCTTAATACCCGCAGGGACAGGGTCGCGTAACACTGAAGCTTTCTTT
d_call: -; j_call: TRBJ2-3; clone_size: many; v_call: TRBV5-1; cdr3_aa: CASSLVADTQYF; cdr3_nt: TGTGCCAGCAGCTTGGTAGCAGATACGCAGTATTTT
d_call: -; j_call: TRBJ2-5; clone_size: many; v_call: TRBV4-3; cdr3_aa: CASSQVPGTGETQYF; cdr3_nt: TGCGCCAGCAGCCAAGTTCCGGGAACTGGGGAGACCCAGTACTTC
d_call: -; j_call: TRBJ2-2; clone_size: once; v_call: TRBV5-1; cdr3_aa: CASRNDWGNTGELFF; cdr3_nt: TGCGCCAGCAGGAATGATTGGGGTAACACCGGGGAGCTGTTTTTT
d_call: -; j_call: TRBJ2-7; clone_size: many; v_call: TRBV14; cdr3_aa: CASSQEIGGSYEQYF; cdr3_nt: TGTGCCAGCAGCCAAGAGATCGGGGGTTCCTACGAGCAGTACTTC
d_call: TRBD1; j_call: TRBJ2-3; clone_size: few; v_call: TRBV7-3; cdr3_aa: CASSSGQGILSKTDTQYF; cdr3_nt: TGTGCCAGCAGCTCCGGACAGGGCATCCTTTCAAAGACAGATACGCAGTATTTT
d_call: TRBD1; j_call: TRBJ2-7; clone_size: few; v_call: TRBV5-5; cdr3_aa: CASSPLRQGRHYEQYF; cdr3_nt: TGTGCCAGCAGCCCTCTCCGACAGGGACGTCACTACGAGCAGTACTTC
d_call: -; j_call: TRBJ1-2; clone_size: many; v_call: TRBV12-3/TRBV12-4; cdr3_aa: CASRRPPGGYTF; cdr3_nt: TGTGCCAGCCGCAGGCCCCCGGGTGGCTACACCTTC
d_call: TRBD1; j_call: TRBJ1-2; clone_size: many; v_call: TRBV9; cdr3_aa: CASSPWTGNYGYTF; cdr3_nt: TGTGCCAGCAGCCCTTGGACAGGGAACTATGGCTACACCTTC
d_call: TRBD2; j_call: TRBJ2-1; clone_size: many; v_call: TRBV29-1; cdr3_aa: CSVRGGPGSNNEQFF; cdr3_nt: TGCAGCGTTCGGGGGGGGCCCGGGAGTAACAATGAGCAGTTCTTC
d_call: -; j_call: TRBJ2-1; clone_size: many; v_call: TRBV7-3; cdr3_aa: CASSLTQPNEQFF; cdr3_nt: TGTGCCAGCAGCTTAACCCAACCCAATGAGCAGTTCTTC
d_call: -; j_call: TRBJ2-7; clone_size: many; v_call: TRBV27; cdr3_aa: CASSSGPYYEQYF; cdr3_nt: TGTGCCAGCAGTTCGGGACCTTACTACGAGCAGTACTTC
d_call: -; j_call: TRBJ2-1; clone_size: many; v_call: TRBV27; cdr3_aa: CASSTSSRTFSYNEQFF; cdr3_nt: TGTGCCAGCAGTACCTCGTCAAGGACATTCTCCTACAATGAGCAGTTCTTC
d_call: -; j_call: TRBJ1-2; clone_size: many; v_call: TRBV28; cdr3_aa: CASSSLGTVYGYTF; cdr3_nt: TGTGCCAGCAGTTCCCTCGGGACGGTCTATGGCTACACCTTC
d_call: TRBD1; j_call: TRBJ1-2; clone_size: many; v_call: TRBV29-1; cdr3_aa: CSVDFGTGDYGYTF; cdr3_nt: TGCAGCGTTGATTTTGGGACAGGGGACTATGGCTACACCTTC
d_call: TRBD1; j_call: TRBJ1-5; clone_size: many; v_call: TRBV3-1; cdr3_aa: CASSQGTGEGQPQHF; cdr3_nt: TGTGCCAGCAGCCAAGGGACAGGGGAAGGGCAGCCCCAGCATTTT
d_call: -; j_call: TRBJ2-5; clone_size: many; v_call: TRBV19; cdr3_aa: CASSIDPRGGETQYF; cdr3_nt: TGTGCCAGTAGTATAGATCCCAGGGGTGGGGAGACCCAGTACTTC
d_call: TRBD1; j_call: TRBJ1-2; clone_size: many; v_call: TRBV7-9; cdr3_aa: CASSFGQGAGGYTF; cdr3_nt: TGTGCCAGCAGCTTCGGACAGGGGGCGGGCGGCTACACCTTC
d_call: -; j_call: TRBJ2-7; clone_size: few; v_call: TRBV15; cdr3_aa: CATSREAGITYEQYF; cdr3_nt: TGTGCCACCAGCAGAGAAGCAGGCATAACCTACGAGCAGTACTTC
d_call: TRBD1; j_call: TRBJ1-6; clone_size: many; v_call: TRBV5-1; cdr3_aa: CASSLGQGSSPLHF; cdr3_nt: TGCGCCAGCAGTTTGGGACAGGGGAGTTCACCCCTCCACTTT
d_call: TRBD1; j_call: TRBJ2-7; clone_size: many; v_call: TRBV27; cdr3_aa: CASSAQGAGRNEQYF; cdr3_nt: TGTGCCAGCAGTGCTCAGGGGGCGGGTAGGAACGAGCAGTACTTC
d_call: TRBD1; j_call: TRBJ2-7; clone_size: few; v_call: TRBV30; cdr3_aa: CAWSPDRGREQYF; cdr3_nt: TGTGCCTGGAGCCCTGACAGGGGGCGAGAGCAGTACTTC
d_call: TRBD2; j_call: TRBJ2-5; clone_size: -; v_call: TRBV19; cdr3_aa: CASSSGRGGTQYF; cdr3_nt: TGTGCCAGTAGCTCAGGCCGGGGGGGGACCCAGTACTTC
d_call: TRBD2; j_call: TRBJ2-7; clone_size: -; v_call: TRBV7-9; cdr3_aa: CASHLGGGTYEQYF; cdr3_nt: TGTGCCAGCCACCTGGGCGGGGGAACCTACGAGCAGTACTTC
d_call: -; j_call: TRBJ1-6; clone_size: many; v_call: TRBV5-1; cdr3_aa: CASTPGQNNSPLHF; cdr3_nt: TGCGCCAGCACTCCCGGACAGAATAATTCACCCCTCCACTTT
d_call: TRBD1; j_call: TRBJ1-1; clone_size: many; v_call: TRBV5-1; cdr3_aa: CASSSQTGVGTEAFF; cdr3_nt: TGCGCCAGCAGCTCCCAGACAGGGGTGGGCACTGAAGCTTTCTTT
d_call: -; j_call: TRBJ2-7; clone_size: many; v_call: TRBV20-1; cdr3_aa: CSDRPGAYEQYF; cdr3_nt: TGCAGTGATCGACCAGGGGCCTACGAGCAGTACTTC
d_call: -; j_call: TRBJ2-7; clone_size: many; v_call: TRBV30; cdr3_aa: CAWSVGVGPYEQYF; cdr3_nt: TGTGCCTGGAGTGTAGGGGTCGGGCCCTACGAGCAGTACTTC
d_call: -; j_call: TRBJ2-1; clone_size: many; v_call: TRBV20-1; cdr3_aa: CSATQGFPYNEQFF; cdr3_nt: TGCAGTGCTACACAGGGCTTCCCCTACAATGAGCAGTTCTTC
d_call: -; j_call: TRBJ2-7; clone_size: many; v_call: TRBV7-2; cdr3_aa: CASSLTSAAVYEQYF; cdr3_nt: TGTGCCAGCAGCTTAACCTCGGCGGCTGTCTACGAGCAGTACTTC
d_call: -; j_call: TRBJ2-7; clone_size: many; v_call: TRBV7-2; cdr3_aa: CASSLVTSSYEQYF; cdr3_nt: TGTGCCAGCAGCTTAGTCACTAGCTCCTACGAGCAGTACTTC
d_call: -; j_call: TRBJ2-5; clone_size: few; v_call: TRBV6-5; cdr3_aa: CASSYTPGGLHQETQYF; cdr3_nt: TGTGCCAGCAGTTACACCCCTGGTGGGCTCCACCAAGAGACCCAGTACTTC